The entry that follows covers one TCR beta chain sequence. Antigen specificity is unknown. Sequencing relied on immunoSEQ assay v3.0, run at survey level. The data were produced by immunoSEQ multiplex PCR, yet TCRdb's version contains in-frame clones alone and is incomplete. The sample has 35,000 to 50,000 clones, around 86% seen once. Trimming stripped 3 bases from V and 6 bases from J, with 14 bases between. Germline V gene sequence: CDR1 SGHTA, CDR2 FQGTGA. This CDR3 is 14 amino acids long. The data were taken from a study of long-term antiretroviral therapy in people with HIV. Study outcomes and limitations: Specimen acquisition occurred between about 2003 and 2017, potentially under older ART regimens.

Participants with HIV, all of them, were treated in the United States. Specimens held roughly 1-11 million cryopreserved PBMC prior to DNA extraction. Here the sequenced sample was unsorted PBMCs, taken 0.1 years before starting antiretroviral therapy. This receptor was obtained from a woman aged 50 to 60 with HIV. This rearrangement joins TRBV7-3 to TRBJ1-1, with a weak D call TRBD1 (5 bases). CDR3 nucleotides: TGTGCCAGCAGCTTTACGGGGGATAGAGCTGAAGCTTTCTTT. It specifies CASSFTGDRAEAFF.